This T cell receptor beta chain stems from a study of identical twins. Findings and limits, study-wide: Excess twin sharing in beta out-of-frame sequences was weaker. In zero-insertion analyses, partial confounding could arise from invariant MAIT and iNKT cells.

TCRdb reanalysed the 5' RACE reads using MiXCR and keeps one entry per CDR3 protein. The table records some 730,000 distinct CDR3 sequences, around a sixth of them present only once. This clonotype was seen more than once but under ten times. Antigen unknown. The germline CDR1 and CDR2 sequences are MNHNS and SASEGT. The CDR3 totals 13 residues. The junction had 5 bases not matched to a gene; V was cut back by 8 bases and J by 3 bases. The data were also submitted as part of a second study, on T cells expressing NK-cell markers.

Sample: PBMCs. The V and J genes are TRBV6-1 and TRBJ2-7; 9 bases line up with TRBD1. This clonotype was obtained from a woman between 18 and 29 years old in good health. The CDR3 DNA reads TGTGCCAGCGTAGGGACAGGGAACTACGAGCAGTACTTC. It is translated as CASVGTGNYEQYF.